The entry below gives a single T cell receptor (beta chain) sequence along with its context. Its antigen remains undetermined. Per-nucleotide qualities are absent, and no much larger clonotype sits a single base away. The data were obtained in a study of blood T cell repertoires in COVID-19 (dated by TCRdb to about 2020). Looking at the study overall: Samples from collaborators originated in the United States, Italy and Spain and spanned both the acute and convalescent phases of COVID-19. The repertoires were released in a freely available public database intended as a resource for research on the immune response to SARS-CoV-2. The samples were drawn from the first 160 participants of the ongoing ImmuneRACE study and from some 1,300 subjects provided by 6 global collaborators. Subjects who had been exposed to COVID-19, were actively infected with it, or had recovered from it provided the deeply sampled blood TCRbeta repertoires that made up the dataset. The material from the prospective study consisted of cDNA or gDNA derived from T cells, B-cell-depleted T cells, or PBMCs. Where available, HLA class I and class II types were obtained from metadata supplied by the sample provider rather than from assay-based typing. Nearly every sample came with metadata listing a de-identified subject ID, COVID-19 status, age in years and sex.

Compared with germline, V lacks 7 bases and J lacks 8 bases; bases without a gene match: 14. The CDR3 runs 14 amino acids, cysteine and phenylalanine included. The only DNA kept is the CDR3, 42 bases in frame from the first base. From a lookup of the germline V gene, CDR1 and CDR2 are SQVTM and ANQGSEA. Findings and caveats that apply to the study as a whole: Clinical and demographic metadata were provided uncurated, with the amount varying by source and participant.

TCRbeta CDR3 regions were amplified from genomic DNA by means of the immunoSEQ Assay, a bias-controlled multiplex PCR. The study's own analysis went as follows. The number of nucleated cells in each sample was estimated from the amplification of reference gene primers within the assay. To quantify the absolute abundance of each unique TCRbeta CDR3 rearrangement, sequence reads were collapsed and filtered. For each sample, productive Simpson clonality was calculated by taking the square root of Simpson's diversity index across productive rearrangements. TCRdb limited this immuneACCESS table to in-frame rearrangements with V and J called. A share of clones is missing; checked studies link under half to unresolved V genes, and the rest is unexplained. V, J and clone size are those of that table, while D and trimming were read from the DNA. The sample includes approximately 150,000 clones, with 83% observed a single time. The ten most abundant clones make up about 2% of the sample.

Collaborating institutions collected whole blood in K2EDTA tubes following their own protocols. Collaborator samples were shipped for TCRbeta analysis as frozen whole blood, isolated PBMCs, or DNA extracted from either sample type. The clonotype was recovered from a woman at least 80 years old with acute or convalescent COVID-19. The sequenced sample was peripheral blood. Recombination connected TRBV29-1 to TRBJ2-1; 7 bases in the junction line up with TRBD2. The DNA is TGCAGCGGGAAGATCAGCGGGGAGTCGGATGAGCAGTTCTTC. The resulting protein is CSGKISGESDEQFF.